The clone carrying this TCR beta chain appeared many times. V lost 4 bases to trimming and J lost 2 bases, with 13 bases between them. CDR1 and CDR2 from the germline V gene are SGHRS and YFSETQ. There are 14 residues in the CDR3. Preparation of the TCRbeta library used unique molecular identifiers. TCRdb used MiXCR to reprocess the PCR reads, holding one entry per CDR3 protein. The sample holds 500,000 to 600,000 distinct CDR3 sequences, 18% seen once. These data come from a study of T-cell reconstitution after alpha-beta-depleted transplantation in children. V and J are TRBV5-1 and TRBJ2-7; unclear D gene. The origin of this receptor is a human donor who donated a stem cell graft to a child with acute lymphoblastic leukemia. The material was PBMCs from the stem cell graft donor, obtained from the stem cell graft. Here the CDR3 DNA reads TGCGCCAGCAGCGAGCTAAACTCCCCCTACGAGCAGTACTTC. Residues: CASSELNSPYEQYF.